One and the same sample provided the 24 T cell receptor beta chains below, sequenced in a study of Ad26.COV2.S vaccination and SARS-CoV-2 variants. TCRdb's table, derived via immunoSEQ multiplex PCR, lists solely in-frame clones and lacks some. This table holds 350,000 to 500,000 clones, 85% to 90% found once. Documented treatment: roughly 20 received Ad26.COV2.S at low or high dose, single or two shots; roughly five received placebo; per-sample allocation not given. Samples were taken on day 63 after the first vaccine or placebo injection. Sequences were derived from peripheral blood, sampled in a trial of Ad26.COV2.S vaccine versus placebo. Every receptor here comes from a person between 18 and 65 years old who received the Ad26.COV2.S COVID-19 vaccine or a placebo.

Note on this clone: The same CDR3 also results from other DNA sequences found in this sample. The chain is built from TRBV7-9 and TRBJ1-3; D gene unclear. Germline CDR1 reads SEHNR; CDR2 reads FQNEAQ (reference sequence). The CDR3 has 18 amino acids. The V end lost 0 bases, the J end lost 0 bases, and 15 bases lay between the germline ends. CDR3 amino acids: CASSLAPRHRISGNTIYF. CDR3 sequence (DNA): TGTGCCAGCAGCTTAGCGCCTAGACATCGTATCTCTGGAAACACCATATATTTT. Drawing the rest from reference TRBV7-9 and TRBJ1-3, the complete variable domain is DTGVSQNPRHKITKRGQNVTFRCDPISEHNRLYWYRQTLGQGPEFLTYFQNEAQLEKSRLLSDRFSAERPKGSFSTLEIQRTEQGDSAMYLCASSLAPRHRISGNTIYFGEGSWLTVV.

The chain links TRBV21-1 to TRBJ2-5; no check of the table's D call, TRBD1, against the DNA was made. TRBV21-1 is termed a pseudogene. The CDR3 is 17 amino acids. The chain's CDR3 is CASSNGSATNFQETQYF. DNA for the CDR3: TGTGCCAGCAGCAACGGTTCTGCGACAAACTTCCAAGAGACCCAGTACTTC.

The rearrangement links TRBV3-1 (or the pseudogene TRBV3-2) to TRBJ1-2; unclear D gene. CDR1 and CDR2 (germline): LGHDT, YNNKEL (reference sequence). CDR3 length equals 15 residues. Between the trimmed V and J ends, which lost 1 base and 5 bases, there was a span of 14 bases. The chain's CDR3 is CASSQVREIGYGYTF. Here the CDR3 DNA reads TGTGCCAGCAGCCAAGTTCGGGAAATTGGGTATGGCTACACCTTC.

V gene TRBV21-1 combines with J gene TRBJ1-6; the table's D call of TRBD1 was not tested on the DNA. TRBV21-1 is shown as a pseudogene. The CDR3 is made up of 18 amino acids. The CDR3 DNA reads TGTGCCAGCAGCAAAAAAGGACAGGGAGTATTTTGTAATTCACCCCTCCACTTT. It encodes CASSKKGQGVFCNSPLHF.

V gene TRBV5-6 combines with J gene TRBJ2-7, with 10 bases aligning to TRBD2. This CDR3 has 15 residues. Germline-derived CDR1 and CDR2 are SGHDT and YYEEEE. J gave up 3 bases and V 0 bases, and 3 bases lay outside the gene matches. CDR3: CASSLVSGGVYEQYF. The CDR3 nucleotides are TGTGCCAGCAGCTTGGTCAGCGGGGGGGTCTACGAGCAGTACTTC.

The gene calls are TRBV28 and TRBJ2-7; TRBD1 aligns across 9 bases. J lost 6 bases, V lost 7 bases, and 7 bases had no gene match. Germline values: CDR1 MDHEN, CDR2 SYDVKM. The CDR3 covers 13 residues. The CDR3 spells CASTRTGVSEQYF. CDR3 nucleotides: TGTGCCAGCACCCGGACAGGGGTCTCCGAGCAGTACTTC.

The V gene is TRBV28, the J gene TRBJ2-7; 8 nucleotides agree with TRBD2. Germline values: CDR1 MDHEN, CDR2 SYDVKM. The CDR3 runs to 13 residues. J gave up 6 bases and V 5 bases, and 6 bases lay outside the gene matches. This CDR3 reads CASSPGTRGEQYF. The CDR3 nucleotides read TGTGCCAGCAGTCCCGGGACTAGGGGCGAGCAGTACTTC.

CDR3 sequence (DNA): TGCGCCAGCAGCCAAGGGGAAGAAACAGATACGCAGTATTTT. This sequence encodes CASSQGEETDTQYF. The rearrangement joins TRBV4-3 to TRBJ2-3; D uncertain. This CDR3 is built from 14 residues. V was pared by 1 base and J by 3 bases, with 8 bases between. CDR1 is LGHNA, CDR2 YSLEER, per germline.

The rearrangement links TRBV4-3 to TRBJ1-3; D is possibly TRBD1 (6 bases). Trimming left V 2 bases short and J 0 bases short, with 11 bases between. Germline lookup yields CDR1 LGHNA and CDR2 YSLEER. CDR3 length equals 16 residues. CDR3 DNA sequence: TGCGCCAGCAGCCAATTAGCAGGGGCCTCTGGAAACACCATATATTTT. It encodes CASSQLAGASGNTIYF.

The CDR3: CASSPPGRLYTEAFF. The CDR3 coding sequence is TGTGCCAGCTCACCTCCTGGAAGATTGTACACTGAAGCTTTCTTT. The chain links TRBV18 to TRBJ1-1, with unresolved D. Germline CDR1 KGHSH, CDR2 LQKENI. Trimming took off 3 bases at V and 3 bases at J, with 14 bases between the two ends. This CDR3 has 15 amino acids.

The V gene is TRBV5-1, the J gene TRBJ2-3; 14 bases are a match to TRBD2. Germline V gene data show CDR1 as SGHRS and CDR2 as YFSETQ. J was trimmed by 5 bases and V by 4 bases; bases with no gene match: 3. The CDR3 totals 15 residues. The CDR3 DNA follows: TGCGCCAGCAGCCCCGGGACTAGCGGGGGAGATACGCAGTATTTT. Its protein is CASSPGTSGGDTQYF.

The chain combines TRBV29-1 with TRBJ1-3; D is ambiguous. Per germline, CDR1 SQVTM and CDR2 ANQGSEA. This CDR3 region has 14 residues. Trimming took 2 bases from V and 3 from J, leaving 11 bases between them. The DNA for the CDR3 is TGCAGCGTTGAACAAGGTCATGGTGGAAACACCATATATTTT. It codes for CSVEQGHGGNTIYF.

The rearrangement uses TRBV7-8 and TRBJ1-2, with D uncertain. This CDR3 is built from 16 residues. V lost 0 bases to trimming and J lost 5 bases, with 16 bases between them. Germline lookup yields CDR1 SGHVS and CDR2 FQNEAQ. The CDR3 spells CASSLAVGRQVYGYTF. CDR3 DNA: TGTGCCAGCAGCTTAGCGGTAGGACGTCAGGTTTATGGCTACACCTTC.

The gene calls are TRBV12-3 or TRBV12-4 and TRBJ2-7; D gene ambiguous. V was shortened by 2 bases and J by 5 bases, with 7 bases between the two germline ends. The CDR3 is 12 amino acids. The CDR3 DNA follows: TGTGCCAGCAGTTTAAGTCGCAACGAGCAGTACTTC. Encoded protein: CASSLSRNEQYF.

The rearrangement uses TRBV4-3 and TRBJ2-5; no firm D call. Trimming stripped 0 bases from V and 5 bases from J, with 13 bases between. This CDR3 region has 15 residues. Germline V gene lookup returns CDR1 LGHNA and CDR2 YSLEER. DNA for the CDR3: TGCGCCAGCAGCCAAGACTACTCAGAGAGGGAGACCCAGTACTTC. This sequence encodes CASSQDYSERETQYF.

This sequence joins TRBV19 and TRBJ2-7; 7 bases align to TRBD2. Germline V gives CDR1 LNHDA, CDR2 SQIVND (reference sequence). Trimming at V came to 3 bases and at J to 2 bases, leaving 10 bases not matched to a gene. This CDR3 has 16 residues. The CDR3 region is CASSIPGAGNTYEQYF. In nucleotides, the CDR3 is TGTGCCAGTAGTATCCCTGGAGCGGGAAATACCTACGAGCAGTACTTC.

This sequence joins TRBV28 and TRBJ1-4; 10 bases fit TRBD1. CDR1 is MDHEN, CDR2 SYDVKM, per germline. The CDR3 loop spans 18 amino acids. V was clipped by 5 bases and J by 7 bases; unmatched bases: 16. CDR3 sequence reads: CASSNRDRGTLGSEKLFF. CDR3 in DNA: TGTGCCAGCAGTAACCGGGACAGGGGTACTTTAGGAAGTGAAAAACTGTTTTTT. Full variable domain (outside the CDR3, taken from reference TRBV28 and TRBJ1-4): DVKVTQSSRYLVKRTGEKVFLECVQDMDHENMFWYRQDPGLGLRLIYFSYDVKMKEKGDIPEGYSVSREKKERFSLILESASTNQTSMYLCASSNRDRGTLGSEKLFFGSGTQLSVL.

The chain has TRBV5-1 and TRBJ2-3; no reliable D call. The germline gives CDR1 SGHRS, CDR2 YFSETQ. The V gene lost 3 bases and the J gene lost 0 bases, with 8 bases spanning the gap. The CDR3 is made up of 14 amino acids. The DNA of the CDR3 is TGCGCCAGCAGCTCTATGACTAGCACAGATACGCAGTATTTT. Its translation: CASSSMTSTDTQYF.

In this sample, this clone turned up a few times. Additional DNA sequences in this sample encode the identical CDR3. This chain joins TRBV2 and TRBJ2-7; D is uncertain. The germline gives CDR1 SNHLY, CDR2 FYNNEI. This CDR3 has 12 amino acids. V lost 9 bases and J lost 3, with 12 bases in between. The CDR3 spells CASRGFSYEQYF. The CDR3 DNA sequence: TGTGCCAGTCGCGGTTTCAGCTACGAGCAGTACTTC.

This chain connects TRBV7-9 to TRBJ1-1, with 8 bases lining up with TRBD1. Germline assignment: CDR1 SEHNR and CDR2 FQNEAQ (reference sequence). The CDR3 has 17 amino acids. After removal of 1 base from V and 0 bases from J, the junction contained 7 bases not matched to a gene. The CDR3 DNA follows: TGTGCCAGCAGCTTAGGAGGTCAGGGGGCACTGAACACTGAAGCTTTCTTT. It encodes CASSLGGQGALNTEAFF.

This chain connects TRBV27 to TRBJ2-7; 10 bases line up with TRBD2. The CDR3 length is 17 residues. V lost 3 bases and J lost 3; bases outside the gene matches: 11. Germline CDR1 is MNHEY and CDR2 is SMNVEV (reference sequence). The CDR3 loop is CASSFGSGGPKVYEQYF. The DNA of the CDR3 is TGTGCCAGCAGTTTCGGTAGCGGGGGGCCCAAAGTCTACGAGCAGTACTTC.

The CDR3 protein is CASSPGVRSNGYTF. Here the CDR3 DNA reads TGTGCCAGCAGCCCGGGGGTGAGAAGTAATGGCTACACCTTC. The chain links TRBV7-3 to TRBJ1-2; weak D call: TRBD1 (5 bases). Trimming took off 5 bases at V and 6 bases at J, with 16 bases between the two ends. The CDR3 extends over 14 amino acids. CDR1 SGHTA and CDR2 FQGTGA come from the germline V gene.

The chain employs TRBV9 and TRBJ1-2, with unresolved D. Trimming cost V 0 bases and J 6 bases, with 12 bases left between them. The germline V gene has CDR1 SGDLS and CDR2 YYNGEE. The CDR3 is 14 residues long. CDR3 sequence: CASSVASIADGYTF. DNA of the CDR3: TGTGCCAGCAGCGTAGCTAGCATTGCAGATGGCTACACCTTC.

This rearrangement joins TRBV6-6 to TRBJ1-2; 8 positions match TRBD1. The CDR3 is made up of 13 amino acids. Germline CDR1 is MNHNY and CDR2 is SVGAGI (reference sequence). Germline trimming cut 7 bases from V and 1 base from J; bases unmatched to any gene: 2. DNA for the CDR3: TGTGCCAGCAAGGACAGGGTTAACTATGGCTACACCTTC. Translating it yields CASKDRVNYGYTF.